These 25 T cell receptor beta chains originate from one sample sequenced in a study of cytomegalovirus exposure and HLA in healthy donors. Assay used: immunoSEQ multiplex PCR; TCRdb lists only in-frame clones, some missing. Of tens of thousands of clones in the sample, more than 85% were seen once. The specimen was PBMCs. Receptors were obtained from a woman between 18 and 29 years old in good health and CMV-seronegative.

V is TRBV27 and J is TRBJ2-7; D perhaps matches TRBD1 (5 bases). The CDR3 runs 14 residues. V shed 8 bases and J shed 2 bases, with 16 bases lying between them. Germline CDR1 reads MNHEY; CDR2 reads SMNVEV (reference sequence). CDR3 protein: CASADSLIPYEQYF. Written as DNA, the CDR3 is TGTGCCAGCGCCGACAGTTTAATTCCCTACGAGCAGTACTTC.

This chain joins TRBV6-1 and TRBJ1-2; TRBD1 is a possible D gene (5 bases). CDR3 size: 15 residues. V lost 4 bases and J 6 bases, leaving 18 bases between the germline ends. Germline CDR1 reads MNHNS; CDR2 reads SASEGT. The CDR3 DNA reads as TGTGCCAGCAGTGGCGGGACCGCAGGGTTTGATGGCTACACCTTC. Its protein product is CASSGGTAGFDGYTF.

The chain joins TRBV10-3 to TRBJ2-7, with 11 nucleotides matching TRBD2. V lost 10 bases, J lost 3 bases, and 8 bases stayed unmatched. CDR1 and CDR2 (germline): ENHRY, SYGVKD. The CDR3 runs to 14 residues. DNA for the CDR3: TGTGCCAGCGCCCCCGGGACTAGCGGCTACGAGCAGTACTTC. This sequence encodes CASAPGTSGYEQYF.

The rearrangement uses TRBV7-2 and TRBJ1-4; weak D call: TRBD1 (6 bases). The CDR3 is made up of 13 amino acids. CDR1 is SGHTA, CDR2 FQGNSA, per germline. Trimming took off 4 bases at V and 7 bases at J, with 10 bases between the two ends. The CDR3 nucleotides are TGTGCCAGCAGCTATTCACAGGGTGAAAAACTGTTTTTT. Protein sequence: CASSYSQGEKLFF.

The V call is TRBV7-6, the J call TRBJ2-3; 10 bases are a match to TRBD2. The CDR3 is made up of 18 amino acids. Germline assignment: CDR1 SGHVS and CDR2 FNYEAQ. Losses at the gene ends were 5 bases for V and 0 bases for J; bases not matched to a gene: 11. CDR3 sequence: CASSRKAGGPGSTDTQYF. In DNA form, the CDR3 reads TGTGCCAGCAGCCGTAAAGCGGGGGGGCCTGGAAGCACAGATACGCAGTATTTT.

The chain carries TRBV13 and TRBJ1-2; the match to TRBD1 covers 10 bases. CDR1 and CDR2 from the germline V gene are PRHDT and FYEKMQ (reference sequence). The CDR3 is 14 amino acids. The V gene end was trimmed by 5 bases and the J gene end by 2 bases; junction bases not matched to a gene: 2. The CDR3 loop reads CASSTDRGNYGYTF. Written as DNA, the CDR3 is TGTGCCAGCAGCACGGACAGGGGGAACTATGGCTACACCTTC.

Here the CDR3 reads CASSLTSGRIYEQYF. In DNA form, the CDR3 reads TGTGCCAGCAGTTTAACGAGCGGGAGAATCTACGAGCAGTACTTC. J is TRBJ2-7 and V is TRBV27, with 8 bases that match TRBD2. CDR1 and CDR2 (germline): MNHEY, SMNVEV (reference sequence). The CDR3 spans 15 residues. After removal of 2 bases from V and 3 bases from J, the junction contained 6 bases not matched to a gene.

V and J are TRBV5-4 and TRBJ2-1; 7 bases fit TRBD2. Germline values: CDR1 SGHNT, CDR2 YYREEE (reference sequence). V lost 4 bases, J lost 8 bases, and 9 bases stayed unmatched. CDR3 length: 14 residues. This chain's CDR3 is CASSLKREWHEQFF. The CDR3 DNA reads TGTGCCAGCAGCCTGAAGCGGGAATGGCATGAGCAGTTCTTC.

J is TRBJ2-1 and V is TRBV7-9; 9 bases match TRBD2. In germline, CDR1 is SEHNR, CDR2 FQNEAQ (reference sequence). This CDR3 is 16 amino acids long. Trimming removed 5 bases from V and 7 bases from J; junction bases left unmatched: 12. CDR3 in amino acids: CASSLGVWAGGNEQFF. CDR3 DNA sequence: TGTGCCAGCAGCCTGGGTGTGTGGGCGGGGGGGAATGAGCAGTTCTTC. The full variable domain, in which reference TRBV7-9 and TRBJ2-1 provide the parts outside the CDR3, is DTGVSQNPRHKITKRGQNVTFRCDPISEHNRLYWYRQTLGQGPEFLTYFQNEAQLEKSRLLSDRFSAERPKGSFSTLEIQRTEQGDSAMYLCASSLGVWAGGNEQFFGPGTRLTVL.

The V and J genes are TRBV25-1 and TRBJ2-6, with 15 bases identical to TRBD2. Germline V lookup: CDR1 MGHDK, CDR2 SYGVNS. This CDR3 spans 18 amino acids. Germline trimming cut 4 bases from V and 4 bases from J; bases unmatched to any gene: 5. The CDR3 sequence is CASSGGLAGGSGANVLTF. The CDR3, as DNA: TGTGCCAGCAGTGGGGGACTAGCGGGGGGATCGGGGGCCAACGTCCTGACTTTC.

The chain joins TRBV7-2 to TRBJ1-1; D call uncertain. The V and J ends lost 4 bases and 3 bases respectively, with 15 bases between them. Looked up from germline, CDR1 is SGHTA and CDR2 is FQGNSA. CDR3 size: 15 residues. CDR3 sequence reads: CASSSRGFSDTEAFF. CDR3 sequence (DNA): TGTGCCAGCAGCTCACGCGGCTTCTCGGACACTGAAGCTTTCTTT.

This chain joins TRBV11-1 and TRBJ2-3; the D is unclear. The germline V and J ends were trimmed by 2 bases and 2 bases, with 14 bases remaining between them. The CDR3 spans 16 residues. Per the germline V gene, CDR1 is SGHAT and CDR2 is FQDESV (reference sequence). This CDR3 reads CASSLRNSLHTDTQYF. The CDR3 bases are TGTGCCAGCAGCTTAAGGAACAGCCTACACACAGATACGCAGTATTTT.

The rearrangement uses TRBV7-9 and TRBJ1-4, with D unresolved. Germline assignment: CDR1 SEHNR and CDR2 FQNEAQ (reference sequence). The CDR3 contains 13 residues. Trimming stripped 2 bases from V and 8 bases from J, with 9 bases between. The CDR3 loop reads CASSLSQSEKLFF. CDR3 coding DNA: TGTGCCAGCAGCTTATCCCAGTCCGAAAAACTGTTTTTT.

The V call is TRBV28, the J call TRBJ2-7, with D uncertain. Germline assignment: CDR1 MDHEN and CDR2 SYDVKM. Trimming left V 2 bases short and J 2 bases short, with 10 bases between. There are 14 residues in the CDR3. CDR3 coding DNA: TGTGCCAGCAGTTTACGACTTTCCACCTACGAGCAGTACTTC. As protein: CASSLRLSTYEQYF.

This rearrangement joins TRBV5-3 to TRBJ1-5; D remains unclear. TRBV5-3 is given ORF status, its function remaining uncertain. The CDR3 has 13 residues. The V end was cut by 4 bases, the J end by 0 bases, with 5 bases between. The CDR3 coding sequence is TGTGCCAGAAGCCCCCTTAGCAATCAGCCCCAGCATTTT. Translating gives CARSPLSNQPQHF.

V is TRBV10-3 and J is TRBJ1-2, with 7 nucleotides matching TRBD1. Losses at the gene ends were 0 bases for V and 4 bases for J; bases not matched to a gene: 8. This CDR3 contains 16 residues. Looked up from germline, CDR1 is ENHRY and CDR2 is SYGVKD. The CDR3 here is CAISESPTGEAYGYTF. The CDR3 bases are TGTGCCATCAGTGAGTCCCCAACAGGGGAGGCCTATGGCTACACCTTC.

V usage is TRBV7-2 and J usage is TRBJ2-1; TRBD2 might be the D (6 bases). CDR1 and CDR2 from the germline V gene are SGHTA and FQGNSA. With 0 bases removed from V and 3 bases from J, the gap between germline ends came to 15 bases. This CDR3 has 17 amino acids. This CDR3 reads CASSLAGRGGGYNEQFF. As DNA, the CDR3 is TGTGCCAGCAGCTTAGCAGGTAGGGGAGGAGGCTACAATGAGCAGTTCTTC.

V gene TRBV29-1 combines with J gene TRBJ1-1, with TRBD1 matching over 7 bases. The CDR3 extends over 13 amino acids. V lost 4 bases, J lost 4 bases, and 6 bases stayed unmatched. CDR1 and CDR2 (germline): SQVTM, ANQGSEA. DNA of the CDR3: TGCAGCGTTGTTACAGGGGTCATCACTGAAGCTTTCTTT. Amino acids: CSVVTGVITEAFF.

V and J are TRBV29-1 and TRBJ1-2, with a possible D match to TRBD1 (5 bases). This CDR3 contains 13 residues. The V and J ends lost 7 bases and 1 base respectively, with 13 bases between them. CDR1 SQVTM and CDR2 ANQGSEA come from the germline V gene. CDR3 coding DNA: TGCAGCGCAACTGGGGGACTTAACTATGGCTACACCTTC. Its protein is CSATGGLNYGYTF.

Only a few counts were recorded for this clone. The CDR3 sequence is CAISSENRFTDTQYF. The CDR3 nucleotides are TGTGCCATCAGTTCGGAAAACAGGTTCACAGATACGCAGTATTTT. V usage is TRBV10-3 and J usage is TRBJ2-3, with D possibly being TRBD1 (5 bases). V gave up 5 bases and J gave up 2 bases, with 14 bases separating them. The CDR3 extends over 15 amino acids. The germline V gene has CDR1 ENHRY and CDR2 SYGVKD.

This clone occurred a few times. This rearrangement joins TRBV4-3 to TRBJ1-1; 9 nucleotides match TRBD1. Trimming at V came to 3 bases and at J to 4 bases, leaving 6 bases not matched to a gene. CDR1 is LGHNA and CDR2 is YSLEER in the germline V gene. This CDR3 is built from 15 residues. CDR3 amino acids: CASSQRTGVATEAFF. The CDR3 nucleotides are TGCGCCAGCAGCCAGCGGACAGGGGTGGCCACTGAAGCTTTCTTT.

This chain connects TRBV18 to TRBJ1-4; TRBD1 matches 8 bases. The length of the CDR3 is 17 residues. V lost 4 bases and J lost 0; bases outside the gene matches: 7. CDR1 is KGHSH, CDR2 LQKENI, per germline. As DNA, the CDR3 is TGTGCCAGCTCACTCTCGACAGGGGCAGCAACTAATGAAAAACTGTTTTTT. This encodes CASSLSTGAATNEKLFF.

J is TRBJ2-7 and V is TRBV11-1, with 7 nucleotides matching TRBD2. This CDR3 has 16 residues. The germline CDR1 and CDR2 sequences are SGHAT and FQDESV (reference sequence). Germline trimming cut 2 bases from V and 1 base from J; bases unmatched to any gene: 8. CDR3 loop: CASSLTGTTLSYEQYF. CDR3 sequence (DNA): TGTGCCAGCAGCTTAACCGGGACTACTCTTTCCTACGAGCAGTACTTC.

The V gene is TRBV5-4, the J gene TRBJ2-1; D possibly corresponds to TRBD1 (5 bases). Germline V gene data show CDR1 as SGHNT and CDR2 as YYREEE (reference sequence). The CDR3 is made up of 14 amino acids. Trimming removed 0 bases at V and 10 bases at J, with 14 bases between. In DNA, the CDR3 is TGTGCCAGCAGCTTGGACCAGGGTCCGTGGGAGCAGTTCTTC. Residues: CASSLDQGPWEQFF.

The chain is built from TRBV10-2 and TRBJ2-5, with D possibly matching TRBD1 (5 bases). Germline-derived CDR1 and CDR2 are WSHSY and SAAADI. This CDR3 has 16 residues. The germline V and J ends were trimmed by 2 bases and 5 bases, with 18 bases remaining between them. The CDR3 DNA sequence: TGCGCCAGCAGTGAGGGTGGGGCAATAGCTCTGGAGACCCAGTACTTC. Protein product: CASSEGGAIALETQYF.